The 3 T cell receptor beta chains in this list originate from one sample, sequenced in a study of blood T cells in healthy people across ages. PCR was performed a second time for roughly 7 to 12 cycles using a sample-barcoded 5' primer and a J-beta primer mix. MiXCR, applied by TCRdb to the 5' RACE reads, yields one record per CDR3 protein. Among about 1.6 million distinct CDR3 sequences, about 35% were seen once, and the ten largest hold approximately 11%. Sequences were obtained from blood. All receptors come from a woman between 25 and 40 years old in good health.

As regards this clonotype: At one of its ends the junction is not consistent with the germline gene, which may arise from a read error. The rearrangement joins TRBV3-1 to TRBJ1-5; 8 nucleotides match TRBD1. The CDR3 runs 19 residues. The germline CDR1 and CDR2 sequences are LGHDT and YNNKEL (reference sequence). The CDR3 coding sequence is TGTGTCAGCAGCCTACAAAGATGGCAGGGGGCCTATAGCAATCAGCCCCAGCATTTT. This encodes CVSSLQRWQGAYSNQPQHF.

The chain recombines TRBV7-9 with TRBJ2-1; 7 nucleotides agree with TRBD1. With 2 bases clipped from V and 3 bases from J, the junction kept 7 bases outside the gene matches. The CDR3 has 16 amino acids. Per the germline V gene, CDR1 is SEHNR and CDR2 is FQNEAQ (reference sequence). The CDR3 DNA is TGTGCCAGCAGCTTATGGACCGGGACAGTCTACAATGAGCAGTTCTTC. Translation: CASSLWTGTVYNEQFF.

The V and J genes are TRBV4-2 and TRBJ1-5; D gene ambiguous. The germline V gene encodes CDR1 LGHNA and CDR2 YNFKEQ. Trimming cost V 3 bases and J 4 bases, with 10 bases left between them. There are 14 residues in the CDR3. The CDR3 is CASSHLSLNQPQHF. The CDR3 bases are TGTGCCAGCAGCCATTTGTCCTTGAATCAGCCCCAGCATTTT.